Included here is one TCR beta chain sequence, with context. Its antigen is unidentified. These data are taken from a study of CD8 T cells in ankylosing spondylitis. Quantitative 5'-RACE with molecular barcodes generated TCR beta libraries. One entry per CDR3 protein, called by TCRdb with MiXCR from the 5' RACE reads. The repertoire includes 150,000 to 200,000 distinct CDR3 sequences, around 32% of them detected once, and 6% sits in the top ten. Study-level findings and limits: In ankylosing spondylitis patients, matched synovial fluid reportedly showed significant enrichment of disease-linked clones. Typical of ankylosing spondylitis blood, it appeared, was a TCR beta motif of fewer than ten highly homologous variants.

Sequencing input: synovial fluid, either unsorted or a sorted T cell fraction (not recorded which). The sequence derives from a male donor with ankylosing spondylitis.

CDR3 DNA: TGTGCCTGGAGTTCAGGCAATGAGCAGTTCTTC. This codes for CAWSSGNEQFF. This chain connects TRBV30 to TRBJ2-1; D is uncertain. The CDR3 spans 11 residues. Per germline, CDR1 GTSNPN and CDR2 SVGIG (reference sequence). The V end lost 2 bases, the J end lost 6 bases, and 5 bases lay between the germline ends. Using reference TRBV30 and TRBJ2-1 for the parts outside the CDR3, the full variable domain is SQTIHQWPATLVQPVGSPLSLECTVEGTSNPNLYWYRQAAGRGLQLLFYSVGIGQISSEVPQNLSASRPQDRQFILSSKKLLLSDSGFYLCAWSSGNEQFFGPGTRLTVL.